This is a list of T cell receptor beta chains from one sample in a study of shared clonotypes between healthy human individuals. Some clones are missing from TCRdb's copy, which holds only in-frame ones; the method was immunoSEQ multiplex PCR. In the table there are roughly 2,000,000 clones, around 93% of which are singletons. Input material: naive CD8+ T cells from PBMCs. These receptors were collected from a man younger than 35 in good health. Some clones in this sample may be carry-over from other donors' samples. Both conserved end residues are part of each CDR3. The D gene is left open where the match is weak.

>TRBV27|NA|TRBJ2-7
CASSLGVTYEQYF
>TRBV27|NA|TRBJ2-1
CASSLFPYNEQFF
>TRBV9|NA|TRBJ2-7
CASSVGVTYEQYF
>TRBV4-1|NA|TRBJ1-5
CASSSIGGFGSQPQHF
>TRBV9|TRBD2|TRBJ2-1
CASSGTSGSAYNEQFF
>TRBV7-3|TRBD1|TRBJ2-7
CASSLGQGAYEQYF
>TRBV30|NA|TRBJ1-4
CAWRARNQGRGFGKLFF
>TRBV27|NA|TRBJ2-7
CASSVRGRSYEQYF
>TRBV7-2|NA|TRBJ1-5
CASSSLLNQPQHF
>TRBV6-1|NA|TRBJ2-1
CASRGRNEQFF
>TRBV4-1|TRBD2|TRBJ2-1
CASSPHSSGSNEQFF
>TRBV7-9|TRBD1|TRBJ1-2
CASSLATTGVGYTF
>TRBV6-1|NA|TRBJ1-2
CASSERTADNFYGYTF
>TRBV28|NA|TRBJ2-2
CASISRGAITGELFF
>TRBV28|NA|TRBJ1-2
CASSLFAGTGYGYTF
>TRBV7-8|NA|TRBJ2-3
CASSLSTDPTDTQYF
>TRBV7-2|NA|TRBJ1-1
CASSITGTSEGRNTEAFF
>TRBV19|NA|TRBJ1-5
CASSIRPYSNQPQHF
>TRBV27|NA|TRBJ2-1
CASSHLLAPYNEQFF
>TRBV27|NA|TRBJ1-1
CASSLGPGTPNTEAFF
>TRBV6-5|NA|NA
CASSYSSDYEQYF
>TRBV7-9|TRBD2|TRBJ2-2
CASSTLAGPNTGELFF